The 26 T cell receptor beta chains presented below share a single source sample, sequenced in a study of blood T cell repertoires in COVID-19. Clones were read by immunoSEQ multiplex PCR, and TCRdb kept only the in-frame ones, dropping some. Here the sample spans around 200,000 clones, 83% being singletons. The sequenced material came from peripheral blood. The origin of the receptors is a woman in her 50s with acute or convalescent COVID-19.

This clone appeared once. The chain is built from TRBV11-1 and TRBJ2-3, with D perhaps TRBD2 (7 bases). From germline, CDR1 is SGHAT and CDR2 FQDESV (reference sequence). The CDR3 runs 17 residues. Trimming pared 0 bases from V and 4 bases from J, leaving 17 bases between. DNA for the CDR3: TGTGCCAGCAGCTTAGCGAGGGGGGGACAAGGAGCAGATACGCAGTATTTT. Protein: CASSLARGGQGADTQYF.

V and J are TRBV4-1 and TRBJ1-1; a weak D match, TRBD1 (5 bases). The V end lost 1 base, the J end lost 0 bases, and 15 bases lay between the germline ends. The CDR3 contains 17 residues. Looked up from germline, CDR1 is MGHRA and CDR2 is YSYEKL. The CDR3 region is CASSQGEGRIMNTEAFF. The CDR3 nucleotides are TGCGCCAGCAGCCAAGGAGAGGGGAGGATTATGAACACTGAAGCTTTCTTT.

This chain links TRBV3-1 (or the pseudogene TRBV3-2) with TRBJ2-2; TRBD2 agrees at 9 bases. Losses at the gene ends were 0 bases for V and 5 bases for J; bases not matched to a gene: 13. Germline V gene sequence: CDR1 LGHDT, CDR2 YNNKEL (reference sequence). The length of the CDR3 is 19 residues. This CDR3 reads CASSQDRKWNSGRTGELFF. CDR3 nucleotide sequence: TGTGCCAGCAGCCAAGATCGTAAGTGGAATAGCGGGAGAACCGGGGAGCTGTTTTTT.

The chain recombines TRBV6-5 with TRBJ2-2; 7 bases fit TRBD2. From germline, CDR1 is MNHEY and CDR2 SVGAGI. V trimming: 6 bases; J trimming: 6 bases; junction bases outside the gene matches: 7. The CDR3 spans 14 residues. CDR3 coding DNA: TGTGCCAGCAGGAATGCTGCGGGGGCCGGGGAGCTGTTTTTT. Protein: CASRNAAGAGELFF.

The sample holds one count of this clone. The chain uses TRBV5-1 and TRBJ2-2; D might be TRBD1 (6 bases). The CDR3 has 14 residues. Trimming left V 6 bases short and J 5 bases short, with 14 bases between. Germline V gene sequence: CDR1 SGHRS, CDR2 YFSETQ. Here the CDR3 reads CASTGLQGTGELFF. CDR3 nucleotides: TGCGCCAGCACCGGACTCCAGGGGACCGGGGAGCTGTTTTTT.

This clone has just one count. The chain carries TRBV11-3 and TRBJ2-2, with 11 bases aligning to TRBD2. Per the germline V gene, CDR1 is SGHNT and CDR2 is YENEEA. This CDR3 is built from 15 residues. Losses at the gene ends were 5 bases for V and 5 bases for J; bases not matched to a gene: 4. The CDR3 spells CASSPLAGGTGELFF. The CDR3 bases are TGTGCCAGCAGCCCGCTAGCGGGAGGAACCGGGGAGCTGTTTTTT.

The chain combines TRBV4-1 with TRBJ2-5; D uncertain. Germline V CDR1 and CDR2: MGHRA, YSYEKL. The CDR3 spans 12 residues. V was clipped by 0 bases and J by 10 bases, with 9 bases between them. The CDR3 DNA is TGCGCCAGCAGCCAAGACGGTCGGAGCCAGTACTTC. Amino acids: CASSQDGRSQYF.

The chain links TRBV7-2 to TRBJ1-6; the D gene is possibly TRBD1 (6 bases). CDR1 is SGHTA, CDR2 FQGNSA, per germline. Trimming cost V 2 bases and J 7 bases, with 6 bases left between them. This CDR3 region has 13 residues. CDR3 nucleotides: TGTGCCAGCAGCTTACAGGGGAATTCACCCCTCCACTTT. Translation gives CASSLQGNSPLHF.

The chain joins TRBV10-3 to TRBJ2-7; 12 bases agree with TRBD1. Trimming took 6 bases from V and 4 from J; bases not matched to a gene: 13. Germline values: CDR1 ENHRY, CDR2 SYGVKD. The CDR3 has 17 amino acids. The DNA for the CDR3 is TGTGCCATCAGCTCAGGCCTAGCGGGACAGGGGGCTTACGAGCAGTACTTC. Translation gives CAISSGLAGQGAYEQYF.

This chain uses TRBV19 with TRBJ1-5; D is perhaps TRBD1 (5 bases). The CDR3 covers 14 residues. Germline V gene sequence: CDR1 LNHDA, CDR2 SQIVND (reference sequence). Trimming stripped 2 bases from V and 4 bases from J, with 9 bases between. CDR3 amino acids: CASSILQGNQPQHF. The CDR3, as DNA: TGTGCCAGTAGTATACTCCAGGGAAATCAGCCCCAGCATTTT.

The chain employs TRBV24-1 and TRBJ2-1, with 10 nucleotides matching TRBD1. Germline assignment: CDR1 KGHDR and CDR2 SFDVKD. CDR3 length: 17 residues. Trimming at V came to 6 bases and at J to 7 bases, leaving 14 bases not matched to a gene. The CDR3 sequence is CATSLTGGVRVGNEQFF. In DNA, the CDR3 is TGTGCCACCAGTTTGACAGGGGGCGTTCGTGTGGGAAATGAGCAGTTCTTC.

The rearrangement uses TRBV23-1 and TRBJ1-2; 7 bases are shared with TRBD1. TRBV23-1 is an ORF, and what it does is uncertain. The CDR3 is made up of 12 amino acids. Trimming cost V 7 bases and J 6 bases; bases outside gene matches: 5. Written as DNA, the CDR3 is TGCGCCAGCAACCGGGACAGAGATGGCTACACCTTC. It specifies CASNRDRDGYTF.

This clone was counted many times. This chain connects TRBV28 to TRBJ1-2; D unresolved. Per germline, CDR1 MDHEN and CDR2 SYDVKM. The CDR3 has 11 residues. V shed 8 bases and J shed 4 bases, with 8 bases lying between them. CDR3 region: CASSFPYGYTF. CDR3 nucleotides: TGTGCCAGCTCCTTCCCCTATGGCTACACCTTC.

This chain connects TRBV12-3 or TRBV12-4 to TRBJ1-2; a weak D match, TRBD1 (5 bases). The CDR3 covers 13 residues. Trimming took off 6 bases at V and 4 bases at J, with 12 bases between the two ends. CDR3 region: CASSFDQGYGYTF. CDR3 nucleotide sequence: TGTGCCAGCAGCTTCGACCAGGGCTATGGCTACACCTTC.

DNA of the CDR3: TGTGCCACCAGTGATATGGGACAGGTTGGAGGCTACACCTTC. Encoded protein: CATSDMGQVGGYTF. The chain combines TRBV24-1 with TRBJ1-2; 8 nucleotides align to TRBD1. V shed 3 bases, J shed 8 bases, and the junction held 7 bases outside the gene matches. Germline V gene lookup returns CDR1 KGHDR and CDR2 SFDVKD. The CDR3 has 14 residues.

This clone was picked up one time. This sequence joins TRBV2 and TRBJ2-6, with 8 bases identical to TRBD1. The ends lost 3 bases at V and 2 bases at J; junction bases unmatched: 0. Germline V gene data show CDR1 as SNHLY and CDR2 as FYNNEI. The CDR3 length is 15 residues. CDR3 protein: CASSETGAGANVLTF. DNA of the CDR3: TGTGCCAGCAGTGAGACAGGGGCTGGGGCCAACGTCCTGACTTTC.

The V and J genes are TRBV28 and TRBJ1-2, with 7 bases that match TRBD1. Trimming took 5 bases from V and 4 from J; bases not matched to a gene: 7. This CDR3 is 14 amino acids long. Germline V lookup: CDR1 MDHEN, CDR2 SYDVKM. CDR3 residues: CASSPYRDSYGYTF. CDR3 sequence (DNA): TGTGCCAGCAGTCCGTACCGGGACAGCTATGGCTACACCTTC.

CDR3 nucleotide sequence: TGTGCCACCAACGGAGGGGCGGGCACTGAAGCTTTCTTT. It codes for CATNGGAGTEAFF. The gene calls are TRBV2 and TRBJ1-1; maybe TRBD1 (5 bases). The V end was cut by 10 bases, the J end by 4 bases, with 16 bases between. Germline CDR1 SNHLY, CDR2 FYNNEI. CDR3 length: 13 amino acids.

The CDR3 bases are TGCGCCAGCAGCTTGGTCCTAGCGGGAGGCCGGGAGCAGTACTTC. Residues: CASSLVLAGGREQYF. The rearrangement uses TRBV5-1 and TRBJ2-7, with 11 bases that match TRBD2. The CDR3 contains 15 residues. CDR1 is SGHRS, CDR2 YFSETQ, per germline. V was clipped by 0 bases and J by 7 bases; unmatched bases: 6.

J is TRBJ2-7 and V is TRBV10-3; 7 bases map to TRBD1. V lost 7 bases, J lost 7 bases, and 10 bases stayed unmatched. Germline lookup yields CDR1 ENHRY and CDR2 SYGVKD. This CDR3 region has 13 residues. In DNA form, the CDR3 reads TGTGCCATCAAGGAGGCAGGGGGTGGAGAGCAGTACTTC. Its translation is CAIKEAGGGEQYF.

The CDR3 DNA is TGTGCCAGCAGCTTCAGCGAATTAGAGACCCAGTACTTC. This encodes CASSFSELETQYF. This chain joins TRBV7-2 and TRBJ2-5; D is unresolved. Trimming took 3 bases from V and 4 from J, leaving 9 bases between them. This CDR3 has 13 amino acids. CDR1 is SGHTA, CDR2 FQGNSA, per germline.

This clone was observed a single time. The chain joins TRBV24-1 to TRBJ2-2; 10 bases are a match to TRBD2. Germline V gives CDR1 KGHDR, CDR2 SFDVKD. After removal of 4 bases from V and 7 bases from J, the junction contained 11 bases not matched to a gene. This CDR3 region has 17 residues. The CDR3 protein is CATSDPLAGGHGGELFF. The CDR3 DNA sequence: TGTGCCACCAGTGACCCCTTAGCGGGAGGTCATGGCGGGGAGCTGTTTTTT.

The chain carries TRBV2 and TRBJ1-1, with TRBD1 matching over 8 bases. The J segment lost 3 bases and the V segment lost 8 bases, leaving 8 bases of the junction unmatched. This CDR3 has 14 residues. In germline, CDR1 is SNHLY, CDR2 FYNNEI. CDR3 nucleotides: TGTGCCAGCCAAGGACAGGGTTTGGACACTGAAGCTTTCTTT. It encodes CASQGQGLDTEAFF.

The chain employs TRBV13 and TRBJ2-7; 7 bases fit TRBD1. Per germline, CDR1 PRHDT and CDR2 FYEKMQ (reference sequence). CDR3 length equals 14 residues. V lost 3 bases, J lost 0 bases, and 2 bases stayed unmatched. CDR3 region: CASSLGDSSYEQYF. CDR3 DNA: TGTGCCAGCAGCTTGGGGGACAGCTCCTACGAGCAGTACTTC. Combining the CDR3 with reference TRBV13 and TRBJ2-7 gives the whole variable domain AAGVIQSPRHLIKEKRETATLKCYPIPRHDTVYWYQQGPGQDPQFLISFYEKMQSDKGSIPDRFSAQQFSDYHSELNMSSLELGDSALYFCASSLGDSSYEQYFGPGTRLTVT.

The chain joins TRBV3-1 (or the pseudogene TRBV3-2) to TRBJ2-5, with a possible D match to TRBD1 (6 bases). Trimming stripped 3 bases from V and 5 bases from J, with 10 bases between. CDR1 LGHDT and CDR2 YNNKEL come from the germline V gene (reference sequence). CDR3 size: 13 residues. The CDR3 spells CASSQGASETQYF. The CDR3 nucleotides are TGTGCCAGCAGCCAGGGGGCGTCGGAGACCCAGTACTTC.

The CDR3 region is CASSPNGLVNEQFF. The DNA of the CDR3 is TGTGCCAGCAGTCCTAATGGACTAGTCAATGAGCAGTTCTTC. This chain links TRBV27 with TRBJ2-1, with 7 bases lining up with TRBD2. The CDR3 is made up of 14 amino acids. J lost 6 bases, V lost 5 bases, and 7 bases had no gene match. From germline, CDR1 is MNHEY and CDR2 SMNVEV (reference sequence).